This T cell receptor beta chain emerged from a study of human T cells and chemical hapten exposure (dated by TCRdb to the early 2020s). Regarding the study in general: For sensitization, 2% DPC in acetone was applied to a roughly 2 cm by roughly 2 cm area of upper inner arm skin. Weekly therapeutic DPC doses were additionally applied to the scalp of patients throughout the approximately 23-week study period. Patch testing was performed on the upper back with Finn chambers containing 0.01% DPC, and the patch tests were scored after 6 days according to International Contact Dermatitis Research Group standards. Alopecia areata with under or over 50% scalp involvement, alopecia totalis and alopecia universalis were represented in the patient cohort, which was mostly female. Libraries were pooled for sequencing, and per-sample TCR yields varied mainly because of small differences in library volumes within the pool. The study tracked peripheral blood TCR repertoire changes in vivo during primary and secondary sensitization to the hapten diphenylcyclopropenone (DPC) in alopecia patients. Blood samples were taken from patients before sensitization (week 0) and then at 2, 6 and about 24 weeks after DPC sensitization. For TCR sequencing, blood came from some 31 alopecia patients at anywhere from one to four time points (pre-sensitization, 2, 6 and 24 weeks).

According to the study, the label for this sample's time point signals: pre-sensitization, week 0. What this sample's treatment or condition label stands for: therapeutic diphenylcyclopropenone sensitization with weekly scalp DPC. At every patch-test visit, the blood draw took place before the patch test was put on. Patients were eligible if aged 18 to 70, diagnosed with alopecia and judged suitable for DPC therapy, and pregnant patients were excluded. Total RNA was extracted from unfractionated whole blood collected in Tempus Blood RNA tubes. The library came from RACE. Sequencing took place on a NextSeq 500. During library preparation, unique molecular identifiers were attached to individual cDNA molecules so that TCRs could be counted quantitatively and reproducibly. Each blood RNA sample was used to sequence both TCR alpha and TCR beta chains. On the study's bioinformatics: Samples had a median of roughly 99,000 TCRs, with a range from 23,224 to 690,600. The Decombinator software suite was used to annotate the V, J and CDR3 of the TCR reads. For the PS versus PT1 abundance plots, all samples were subsampled to the same number of TCRs (28,000). TCRs were defined as expanded if absent before sensitization and observed at least eight times at the 2-week time point. Using fastp at Q25 and MiXCR, TCRdb reprocessed the public reads and kept productive beta chains. Rows are combined by CDR3 protein, so each entry shows the most common genes and DNA. The authors' filters were not applied to this entry. The sample table records fewer than 350,000 distinct CDR3 sequences; 7.5% to 9% of these occur just once. Clones ranked in the top ten supply about 1.1% of the sample.

General findings and caveats noted by the study authors: Significantly more large CDR3 similarity clusters were formed by expanded TCRs than by pre-sensitization or healthy control sets, consistent with antigen-driven responses. All patients had alopecia, a presumed autoimmune disease, so their immune response might differ from that of healthy individuals. Repeated subsampling changed both the strength of the expansion versus patch-test correlation and the threshold at which that correlation became significant. The number of PT1 expanded TCRs positively correlated with patch test score, significant at thresholds 8, 16 and 32 but not 4. DPC sensitization did not change the number of TCRs with a frequency above 1 in 1000, and there was no evidence of changes in global repertoire structure.

In its sample, this clonotype was seen a few times. Its recognized antigen is unknown. Base qualities are missing; no much larger clone stands one base away. The CDR3 covers 12 residues, taking in both the cysteine and the phenylalanine. The retained sequence is limited to the CDR3, 36 bases, with the frame set at the first base. CDR1 MNHNY and CDR2 SVGAGI are derived from the germline V gene (reference sequence). V has 6 bases trimmed and J has 9 bases trimmed; junction bases matching no gene number 5. Sample: whole blood, taken in connection with sensitization to the hapten diphenylcyclopropenone (DPC). The sequence was collected from a man aged 18 to 35 with alopecia areata. Some clones in this sample may be carry-over from other donors' samples. The receptor chain draws on TRBV6-6 and TRBJ2-1; 7 bases in between match TRBD1. The CDR3 reads CASSTGDGEQFF. The sequenced DNA is TGTGCCAGCAGCACAGGGGACGGTGAGCAGTTCTTC.